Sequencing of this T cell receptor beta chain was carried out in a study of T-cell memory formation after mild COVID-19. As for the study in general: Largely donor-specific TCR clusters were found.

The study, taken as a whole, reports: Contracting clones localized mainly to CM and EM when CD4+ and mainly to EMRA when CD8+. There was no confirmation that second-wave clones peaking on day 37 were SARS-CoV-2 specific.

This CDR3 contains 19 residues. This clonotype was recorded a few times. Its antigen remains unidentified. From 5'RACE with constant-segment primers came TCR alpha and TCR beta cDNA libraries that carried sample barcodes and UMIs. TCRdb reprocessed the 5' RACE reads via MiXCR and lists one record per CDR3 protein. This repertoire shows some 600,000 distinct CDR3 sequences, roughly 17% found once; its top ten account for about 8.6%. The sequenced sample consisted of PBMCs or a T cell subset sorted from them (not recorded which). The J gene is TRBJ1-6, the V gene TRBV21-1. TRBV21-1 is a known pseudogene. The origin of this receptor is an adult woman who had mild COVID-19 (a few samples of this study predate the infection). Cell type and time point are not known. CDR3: CASRDPRTVGSSYNSPLHF. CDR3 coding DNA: TGTGCCAGCAGGGACCCACGGACGGTCGGAAGCTCCTATAATTCACCCCTCCACTTT.